Listed below are T cell receptor beta chains from one sample, sequenced in a study of CD4 T cells in relation to SARS-CoV-2 and coronaviruses. No cognate antigen is known for these TCRs. The data were produced by immunoSEQ multiplex PCR, yet TCRdb's version contains in-frame clones alone and is incomplete. The sample shows about 12,000 clones, 69% of them seen only once. Sequencing was done on a sample of CD4+ T cells from PBMCs, cultured in vitro. These receptors were collected from a human donor in good health. Both conserved end residues are part of each CDR3. D genes are given only for firm matches.

V gene	D gene	J gene	CDR3 DNA	CDR3 protein
TRBV5-5	TRBD1	TRBJ1-4	TGTGCCAGCAGCTTGGTTCGGGACAGGAGAACCTTTAGTGAAAAACTGTTTTTT	CASSLVRDRRTFSEKLFF
TRBV6-6	-	TRBJ1-3	TGTGCCAGCAGTTTCGAAACCAGCTCTGGAAACACCATATATTTT	CASSFETSSGNTIYF
TRBV2	-	TRBJ1-5	TGTGCCAGCAGTGAATTTGGGGGGAACGGCACCCCTTTCCGCCCGGGCAATCAGCCCCAGCATTTT	CASSEFGGNGTPFRPGNQPQHF
TRBV7-3	-	TRBJ1-2	TGTGCCAGCAGCTTGGGACTGCCCTATGGCTACACCTTC	CASSLGLPYGYTF
TRBV27	-	TRBJ2-4	TGTGCCAGCAGTCTCAATTATAAAAACATTCAGTACTTC	CASSLNYKNIQYF
TRBV9	-	TRBJ2-3	TGTGCCAGCAGCGTAGCTGGTAGGGGAAGTGGGGATACGCAGTATTTT	CASSVAGRGSGDTQYF
TRBV27	TRBD2	TRBJ2-1	TGTGCCAGCAGTCCGGGGACTAGCGGGAGGAATGAGCAGTTCTTC	CASSPGTSGRNEQFF
TRBV29-1	-	TRBJ2-1	TGCAGCGTTGATAGCCTAGCGCTTTCCTACAATGAGCAGTTCTTC	CSVDSLALSYNEQFF
TRBV21-1	-	TRBJ1-6	TGTGCCAGCAGCAGGGCGTTGGTGGTGGGGGGTTGTTGGTCACCCCTCCACTTT	CASSRALVVGGCWSPLHF
TRBV27	TRBD1	TRBJ2-1	TGTGCCAGCAGGCTACGGACAGGGGCGACCATTAGCTCCTACAATGAGCAGTTCTTC	CASRLRTGATISSYNEQFF